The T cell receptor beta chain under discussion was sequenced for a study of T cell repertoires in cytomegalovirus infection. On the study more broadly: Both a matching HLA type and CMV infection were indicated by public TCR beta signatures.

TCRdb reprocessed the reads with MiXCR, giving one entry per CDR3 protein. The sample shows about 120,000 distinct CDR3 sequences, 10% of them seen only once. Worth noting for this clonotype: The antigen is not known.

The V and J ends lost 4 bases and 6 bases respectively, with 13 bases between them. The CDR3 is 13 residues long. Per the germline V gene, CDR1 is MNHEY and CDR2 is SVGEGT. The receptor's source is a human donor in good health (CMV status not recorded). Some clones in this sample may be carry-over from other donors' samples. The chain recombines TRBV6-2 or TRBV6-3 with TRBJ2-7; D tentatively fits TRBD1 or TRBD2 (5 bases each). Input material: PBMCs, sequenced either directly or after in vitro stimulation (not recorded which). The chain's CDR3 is CASSSGTAREQYF. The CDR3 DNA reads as TGTGCCAGCAGTTCCGGGACCGCACGCGAGCAGTACTTC.